This T cell receptor beta chain stems from a study of blood T cell repertoires in COVID-19 (dated by TCRdb to the early 2020s). With respect to the entire study: Samples from collaborators originated in the United States, Italy and Spain and spanned both the acute and convalescent phases of COVID-19. The prospective study material was composed of cDNA or gDNA derived from T cells, B-cell-depleted T cells, or PBMCs. The repertoires were made available in a free public database intended to serve as a resource for research on the immune response to SARS-CoV-2. The dataset comprised deeply sampled blood TCRbeta repertoires from subjects exposed to, actively infected with, or recovered from COVID-19. The samples were drawn from the first 160 participants of the ongoing ImmuneRACE study and from roughly 1,300 subjects provided by 6 global collaborators. Where available, HLA class I and class II types were taken from metadata supplied by the sample provider and were not determined by assay-based typing. Sample metadata almost always included a de-identified subject ID, COVID-19 status, age in years and sex.

Counted from cysteine to phenylalanine, this CDR3 has 15 amino acids. Only CDR3 DNA remains: 45 bases, in frame from the first base. CDR1 and CDR2 are read off the germline V gene (reference sequence) as MNHEY and SMNVEV. V loses 5 bases of germline sequence and J loses 10 bases, and the interval between the two ends is 18 bases. Each collaborating institution followed its own protocols to collect whole blood in K2EDTA tubes. For TCRbeta analysis, collaborators shipped samples in one of three forms: frozen whole blood, isolated PBMCs, or DNA extracted from either of those sample types. TCRbeta CDR3 regions were amplified from genomic DNA using the immunoSEQ Assay, a bias-controlled multiplex PCR. As for the original processing: The number of nucleated cells in each sample was estimated by amplification of reference gene primers within the assay. Sequence reads were collapsed and filtered to measure the absolute abundance of every unique TCRbeta CDR3 rearrangement. For each sample, productive Simpson clonality was calculated as the square root of Simpson's diversity index over productive rearrangements. TCRdb holds this immuneACCESS table with in-frame rearrangements only. Some clones are missing; in checked studies, unresolved V genes explain under half, and the rest has no known cause. D and trimming were read from the DNA, whereas the V and J calls and clone size are those reported in that table. Counted in this sample were tens of thousands of clones; nearly 90% of them appeared once. 1.5% to 1.9% of the sample comes from the top ten.

The paper's findings and limits, for the study overall: The quantity of clinical and demographic metadata differed by source and by participant and was supplied without curation.

Regarding this clone: The target of this receptor is not known. Base qualities are not provided; no much larger clone lies one nucleotide away.

The TCR sequence derives from a man between 60 and 70 years old with active COVID-19. The chain joins TRBV27 to TRBJ1-6, and the D gene may be TRBD1, 6 bases matching. Sequencing was done on a sample of peripheral blood. The DNA sequence reads TGTGCCAGCAGTACCACCGGGACAAAGGGCTCACCCCTCCACTTT. It codes for CASSTTGTKGSPLHF.